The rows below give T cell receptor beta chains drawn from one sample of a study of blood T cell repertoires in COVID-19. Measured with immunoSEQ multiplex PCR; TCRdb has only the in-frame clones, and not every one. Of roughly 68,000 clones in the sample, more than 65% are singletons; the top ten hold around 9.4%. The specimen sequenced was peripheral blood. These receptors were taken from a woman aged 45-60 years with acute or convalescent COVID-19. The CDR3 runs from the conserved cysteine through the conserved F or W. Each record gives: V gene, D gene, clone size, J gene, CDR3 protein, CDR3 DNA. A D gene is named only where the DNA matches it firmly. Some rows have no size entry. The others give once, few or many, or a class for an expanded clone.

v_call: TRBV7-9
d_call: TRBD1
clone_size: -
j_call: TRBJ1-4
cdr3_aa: CASSSRGTVNEKLFF
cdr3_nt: TGTGCCAGCAGCTCCCGGGGGACAGTTAATGAAAAACTGTTTTTT

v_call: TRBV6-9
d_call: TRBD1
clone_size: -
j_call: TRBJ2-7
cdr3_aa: CARIRQGRRGYEQYF
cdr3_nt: TGTGCCAGGATAAGACAGGGGAGGAGAGGCTACGAGCAGTACTTC

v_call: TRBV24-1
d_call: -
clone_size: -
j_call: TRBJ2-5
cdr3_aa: CATSDFRDKKETQYF
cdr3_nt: TGTGCCACCAGTGATTTTCGAGATAAAAAAGAGACCCAGTACTTC

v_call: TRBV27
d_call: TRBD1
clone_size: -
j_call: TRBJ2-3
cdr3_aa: CASSKGQSTDTQYF
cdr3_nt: TGTGCCAGCAGTAAGGGACAGAGCACAGATACGCAGTATTTT

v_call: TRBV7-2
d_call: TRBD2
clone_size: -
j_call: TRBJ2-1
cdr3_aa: CASSSRLAGDINEQFF
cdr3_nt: TGTGCCAGCAGCTCCAGACTAGCGGGAGACATAAATGAGCAGTTCTTC

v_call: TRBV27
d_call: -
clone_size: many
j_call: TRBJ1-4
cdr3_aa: CASSLSGGGGEKLFF
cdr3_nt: TGTGCCAGCAGTTTGTCGGGAGGGGGAGGTGAAAAACTGTTTTTT

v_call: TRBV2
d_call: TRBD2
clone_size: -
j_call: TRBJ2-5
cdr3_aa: CASEKLAGVETQYF
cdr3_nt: TGTGCCAGCGAAAAGCTAGCGGGAGTTGAGACCCAGTACTTC

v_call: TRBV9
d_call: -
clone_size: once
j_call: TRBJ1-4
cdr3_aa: CASSATPTTTNEKLFF
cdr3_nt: TGTGCCAGCAGCGCCACTCCAACCACAACTAATGAAAAACTGTTTTTT

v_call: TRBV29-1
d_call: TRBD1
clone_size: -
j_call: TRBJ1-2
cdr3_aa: CSVSRGGGNYGYTF
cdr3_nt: TGCAGCGTTTCCCGTGGAGGGGGCAACTATGGCTACACCTTC

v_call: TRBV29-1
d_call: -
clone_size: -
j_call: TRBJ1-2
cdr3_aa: CSVDQGSGYTF
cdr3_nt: TGCAGCGTTGATCAGGGGAGCGGCTACACCTTC

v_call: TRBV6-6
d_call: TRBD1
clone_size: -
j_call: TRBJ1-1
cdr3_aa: CASGQGAMTEAFF
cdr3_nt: TGTGCCAGCGGACAGGGGGCGATGACTGAAGCTTTCTTT

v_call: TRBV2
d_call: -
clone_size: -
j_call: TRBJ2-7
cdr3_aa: CASRNQGPFSYEQYF
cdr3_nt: TGTGCCAGCAGAAATCAGGGTCCGTTCTCCTACGAGCAGTACTTC

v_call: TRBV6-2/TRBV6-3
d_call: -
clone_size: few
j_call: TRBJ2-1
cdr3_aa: CASSWGGSSNEQFF
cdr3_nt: TGTGCCAGCAGTTGGGGGGGCTCGAGCAATGAGCAGTTCTTC

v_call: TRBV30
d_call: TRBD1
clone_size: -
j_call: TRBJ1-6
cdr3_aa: CAWSVHRGISPLHF
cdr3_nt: TGTGCCTGGAGTGTACACAGGGGGATCTCACCCCTCCACTTT

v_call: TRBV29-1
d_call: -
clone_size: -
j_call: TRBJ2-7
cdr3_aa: CSVTSDRGEQYF
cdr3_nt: TGCAGCGTGACCTCGGATAGGGGCGAGCAGTACTTC

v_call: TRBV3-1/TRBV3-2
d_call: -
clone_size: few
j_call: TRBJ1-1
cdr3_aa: CASSRGTATEAFF
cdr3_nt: TGTGCCAGCAGCCGCGGGACCGCCACTGAAGCTTTCTTT

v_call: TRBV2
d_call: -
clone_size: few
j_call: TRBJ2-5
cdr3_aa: CASSEQEETQYF
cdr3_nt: TGTGCCAGCAGTGAGCAGGAAGAGACCCAGTACTTC

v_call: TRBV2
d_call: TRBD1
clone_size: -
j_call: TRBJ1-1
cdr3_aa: CASQGDRVGNTEAFF
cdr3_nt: TGTGCCAGCCAGGGCGACAGGGTGGGGAACACTGAAGCTTTCTTT

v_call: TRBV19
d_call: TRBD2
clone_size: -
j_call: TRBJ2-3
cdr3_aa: CASILAGTDTQYF
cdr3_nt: TGTGCCAGTATACTAGCGGGAACGGATACGCAGTATTTT

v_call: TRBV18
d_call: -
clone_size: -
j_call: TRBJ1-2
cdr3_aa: CASSPGTRAEGYTF
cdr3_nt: TGTGCCAGCTCACCTGGAACCAGGGCCGAGGGCTACACCTTC

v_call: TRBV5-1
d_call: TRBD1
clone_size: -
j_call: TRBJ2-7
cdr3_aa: CASSRVDPLRTGTYEQYF
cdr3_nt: TGCGCCAGCAGCCGGGTAGATCCGCTTCGGACAGGGACCTACGAGCAGTACTTC

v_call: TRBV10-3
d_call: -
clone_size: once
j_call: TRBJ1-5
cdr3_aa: CAISSDFSNQPQHF
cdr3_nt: TGTGCCATCAGTTCGGACTTTAGCAATCAGCCCCAGCATTTT

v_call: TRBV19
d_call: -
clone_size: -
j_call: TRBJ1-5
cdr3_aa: CASTPVHFSNQPQHF
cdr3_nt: TGTGCCAGTACCCCCGTACATTTTAGCAATCAGCCCCAGCATTTT

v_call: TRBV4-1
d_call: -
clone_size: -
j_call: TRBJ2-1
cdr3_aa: CASSQDRSSSYNEQFF
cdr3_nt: TGCGCCAGCAGCCAAGATCGGAGTAGCTCCTACAATGAGCAGTTCTTC

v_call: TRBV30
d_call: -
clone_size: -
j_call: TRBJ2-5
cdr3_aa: CAWAGRRIIQETQYF
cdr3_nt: TGTGCCTGGGCAGGTCGCCGGATTATCCAAGAGACCCAGTACTTC

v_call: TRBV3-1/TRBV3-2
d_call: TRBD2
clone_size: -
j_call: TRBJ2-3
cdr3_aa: CASSPGTSGGDTDTQYF
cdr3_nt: TGTGCCAGCAGCCCCGGGACTAGCGGGGGGGACACAGATACGCAGTATTTT

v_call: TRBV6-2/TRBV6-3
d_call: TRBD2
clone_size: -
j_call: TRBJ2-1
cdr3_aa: CASSSGTSGRAYEQFF
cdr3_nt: TGTGCCAGCAGTTCCGGGACTAGCGGGAGAGCATATGAGCAGTTCTTC

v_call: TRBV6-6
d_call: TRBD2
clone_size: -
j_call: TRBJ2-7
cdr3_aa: CAIRAASGSYEQYF
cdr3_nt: TGTGCCATCCGGGCGGCTAGCGGATCCTACGAGCAGTACTTC

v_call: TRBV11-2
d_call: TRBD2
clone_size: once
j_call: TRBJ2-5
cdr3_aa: CASSRPLAGGLETQYF
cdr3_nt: TGTGCCAGCAGCAGACCCCTAGCGGGGGGCCTGGAGACCCAGTACTTC

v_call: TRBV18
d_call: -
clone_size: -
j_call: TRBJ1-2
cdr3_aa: CASSPTTGNYGYTF
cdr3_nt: TGTGCCAGCTCACCAACAACGGGGAACTATGGCTACACCTTC

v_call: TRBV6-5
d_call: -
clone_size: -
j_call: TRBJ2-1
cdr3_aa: CAVQVIGEQFF
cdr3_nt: TGTGCCGTACAGGTTATCGGTGAGCAGTTCTTC

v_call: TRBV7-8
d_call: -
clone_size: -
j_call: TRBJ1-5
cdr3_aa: CASSVSGRTNQPQHF
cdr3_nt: TGTGCCAGCAGCGTATCCGGGAGGACCAATCAGCCCCAGCATTTT

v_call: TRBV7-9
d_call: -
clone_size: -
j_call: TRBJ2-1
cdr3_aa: CASSLDGRRYEQFF
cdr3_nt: TGTGCCAGCAGCTTAGACGGGAGAAGGTATGAGCAGTTCTTC

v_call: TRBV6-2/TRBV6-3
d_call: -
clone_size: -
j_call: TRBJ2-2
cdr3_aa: CASSWGDLTGELFF
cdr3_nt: TGTGCCAGCAGTTGGGGGGACCTCACCGGGGAGCTGTTTTTT

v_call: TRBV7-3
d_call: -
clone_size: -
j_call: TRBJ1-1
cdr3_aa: CASSFGGSTEAFF
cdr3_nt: TGTGCCAGCAGCTTTGGGGGCTCGACTGAAGCTTTCTTT

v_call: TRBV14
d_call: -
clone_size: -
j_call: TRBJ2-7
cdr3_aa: CASSQLNTYEQYF
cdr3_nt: TGTGCCAGCAGCCAACTGAACACCTACGAGCAGTACTTC

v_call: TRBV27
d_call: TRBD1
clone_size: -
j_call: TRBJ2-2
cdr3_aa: CASSPRVGTGATGELFF
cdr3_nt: TGTGCCAGCAGTCCCAGAGTCGGGACAGGGGCAACCGGGGAGCTGTTTTTT

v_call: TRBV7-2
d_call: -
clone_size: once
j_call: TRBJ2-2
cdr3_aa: CASSPPPRWVGQNTGELFF
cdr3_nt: TGTGCCAGCAGCCCCCCCCCGCGTTGGGTTGGGCAGAACACCGGGGAGCTGTTTTTT

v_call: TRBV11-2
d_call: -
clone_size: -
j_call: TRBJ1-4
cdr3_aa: CASSYRPGGTNEKLFF
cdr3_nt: TGTGCCAGCAGCTACCGCCCGGGGGGAACTAATGAAAAACTGTTTTTT

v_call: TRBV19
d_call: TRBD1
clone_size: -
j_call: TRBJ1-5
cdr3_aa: CASTTLDRDQPQHF
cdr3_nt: TGTGCCAGTACCACCCTGGACAGGGATCAGCCCCAGCATTTT

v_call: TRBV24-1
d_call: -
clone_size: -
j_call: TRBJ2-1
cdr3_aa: CATSLTGETNEQFF
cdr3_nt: TGTGCCACCTCCCTGACGGGGGAAACCAATGAGCAGTTCTTC

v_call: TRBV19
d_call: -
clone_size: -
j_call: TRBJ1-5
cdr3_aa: CASRAATQPQHF
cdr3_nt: TGTGCCAGTAGGGCTGCCACTCAGCCCCAGCATTTT

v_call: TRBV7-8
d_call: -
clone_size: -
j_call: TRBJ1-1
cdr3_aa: CASSLGAGAYTEAFF
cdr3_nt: TGTGCCAGCAGCTTAGGTGCGGGGGCGTACACTGAAGCTTTCTTT